Reported below is one TCR beta chain. It was during active infection that Seattle patients were enrolled and then longitudinally followed. In the original workflow: For nucleated cells, counts were estimated from reference gene primer amplification. Measured with immunoSEQ multiplex PCR; TCRdb has only the in-frame clones, and not every one. V, J and clone size are those of that table, while D and trimming were read from the DNA. Of roughly 150,000 clones listed, more than 75% are singletons. The data derive from a study of blood T cell repertoires in COVID-19. Overall study context: The United States, Italy and Spain were the sources of the acute and convalescent COVID-19 samples.

Sequencing was performed on peripheral blood. The source of this sequence is a young man with COVID-19, enrolled during active disease.

This CDR3 is CASSASGTGSDEQFF. The CDR3 DNA is TGTGCCAGCAGTGCCAGCGGGACAGGGTCCGATGAGCAGTTCTTC. This rearrangement joins TRBV6-4 to TRBJ2-1; TRBD1 matches at 9 bases. The trim removed 4 bases at V and 8 bases at J, leaving 9 bases unmatched. Germline CDR1 is MRHNA and CDR2 is SNTAGT. The CDR3 is 15 amino acids.